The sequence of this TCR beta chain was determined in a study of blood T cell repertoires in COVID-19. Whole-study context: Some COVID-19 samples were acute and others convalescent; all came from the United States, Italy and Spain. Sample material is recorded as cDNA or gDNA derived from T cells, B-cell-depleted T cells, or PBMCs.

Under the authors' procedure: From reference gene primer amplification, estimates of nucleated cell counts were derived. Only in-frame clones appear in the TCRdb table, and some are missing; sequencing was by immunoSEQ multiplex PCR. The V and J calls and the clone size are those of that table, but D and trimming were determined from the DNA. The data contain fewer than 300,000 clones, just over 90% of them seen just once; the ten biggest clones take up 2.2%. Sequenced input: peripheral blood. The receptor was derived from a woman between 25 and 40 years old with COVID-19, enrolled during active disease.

The CDR3 nucleotides read TGCGCCAGCAGCTTGTGGGGACTGACAGGGCTAGCGGGTCTAGGGGACAATGAGCAGTTCTTC. It codes for CASSLWGLTGLAGLGDNEQFF. This chain joins TRBV5-1 and TRBJ2-1; D might be TRBD2 (8 bases). V was clipped by 1 base and J by 5 bases, with 31 bases between them. Per germline, CDR1 SGHRS and CDR2 YFSETQ. CDR3 length: 21 amino acids.